A single sample is the source of the 10 T cell receptor beta chains below, sequenced in a study of human T cells and chemical hapten exposure. Time point denoted: patch test 3, about 24 weeks after DPC sensitization. Treatment specified: therapeutic diphenylcyclopropenone sensitization with weekly scalp DPC. TCRdb recomputed calls from the RACE reads with MiXCR, one row per CDR3 protein. Among roughly 89,000 distinct CDR3 sequences listed, roughly a tenth were seen once. Material: whole blood, obtained in connection with sensitization to the hapten diphenylcyclopropenone (DPC). The receptors derive from a woman in her 30s with alopecia areata. Some clones in this sample may be carry-over from other donors' samples.

At least ten counts were recorded for this clonotype. The chain has TRBV30 and TRBJ2-5; TRBD1 aligns across 9 bases. Losses at the gene ends were 2 bases for V and 5 bases for J; bases not matched to a gene: 9. The CDR3 covers 15 residues. The germline V gene encodes CDR1 GTSNPN and CDR2 SVGIG (reference sequence). The CDR3 bases are TGTGCCTGGAGTTCTTCGACAGGGGGGTGGGAGACCCAGTACTTC. Its protein product is CAWSSSTGGWETQYF.

In its sample, this clonotype was seen many times. The CDR3 sequence is CASSLEPGPWGYTF. The CDR3 nucleotides read TGTGCCAGCAGCTTAGAACCGGGGCCATGGGGCTACACCTTC. V and J are TRBV11-1 and TRBJ1-2; TRBD1 is a possible D gene (5 bases). The CDR3 spans 14 residues. The germline CDR1 and CDR2 sequences are SGHAT and FQDESV (reference sequence). Between the trimmed V and J ends, which lost 1 base and 8 bases, there was a span of 14 bases.

This clonotype was observed at least ten times. The V gene is TRBV7-9, the J gene TRBJ2-7; D ambiguous. The ends were cut back, 5 bases at V and 6 bases at J, with 14 bases in the middle. CDR3 length: 13 amino acids. CDR1 and CDR2 from the germline V gene are SEHNR and FQNEAQ (reference sequence). Here the CDR3 reads CASSIDPVREQYF. The CDR3 DNA reads TGTGCCAGCAGCATCGACCCTGTCCGCGAGCAGTACTTC. The entire variable domain, with the rest obtained from reference TRBV7-9 and TRBJ2-7, is as follows: DTGVSQNPRHKITKRGQNVTFRCDPISEHNRLYWYRQTLGQGPEFLTYFQNEAQLEKSRLLSDRFSAERPKGSFSTLEIQRTEQGDSAMYLCASSIDPVREQYFGPGTRLTVT.

This clonotype was detected ten times or more. This chain connects TRBV20-1 to TRBJ2-3, with D possibly TRBD2 on 6 matching bases. V lost 6 bases to trimming and J lost 0 bases, with 19 bases between them. The CDR3 runs 16 residues. In germline, CDR1 is DFQATT, CDR2 SNEGSKA (reference sequence). DNA for the CDR3: TGCAGTGCCCAACCAGCGCGGGGCAGGAGCACAGATACGCAGTATTTT. Amino acid sequence: CSAQPARGRSTDTQYF.

This clonotype has at least ten counts. This chain uses TRBV4-2 with TRBJ2-3; D is possibly TRBD1 (5 bases). This CDR3 is 18 amino acids long. Trimming removed 0 bases from V and 2 bases from J, with 18 bases in between. Per the germline V gene, CDR1 is LGHNA and CDR2 is YNFKEQ. CDR3 loop: CASSQDQLLGQNTDTQYF. In DNA form, the CDR3 reads TGTGCCAGCAGCCAAGATCAGCTCTTGGGGCAGAACACAGATACGCAGTATTTT.

CDR3 in amino acids: CASSPRGTYEQYF. As DNA, the CDR3 is TGTGCCAGCAGCCCACGGGGTACCTACGAGCAGTACTTC. This chain links TRBV7-2 with TRBJ2-7, with D possibly matching TRBD2 (5 bases). V lost 5 bases, J lost 2 bases, and 10 bases lay in between. The length of the CDR3 is 13 residues. Looked up from germline, CDR1 is SGHTA and CDR2 is FQGNSA.

The J gene is TRBJ2-3, the V gene TRBV12-3 or TRBV12-4; D might be TRBD1 or TRBD2, each matching 5 bases. Trimming took 7 bases from V and 4 from J, leaving 18 bases between them. The CDR3 runs to 15 residues. The CDR3 DNA follows: TGTGCCAGCAATCCTATGGGGGAGTATTCAGATACGCAGTATTTT. Protein sequence: CASNPMGEYSDTQYF.

This clonotype was counted at least ten times. The germline gene is not matched at one end of the junction; a read error may be the cause. J is TRBJ1-1 and V is TRBV5-1; perhaps TRBD1 as D (6 bases). Germline CDR1 SGHRS, CDR2 YFSETQ. The CDR3 has 13 amino acids. The CDR3 is CASSRTENTEAFF. In DNA form, the CDR3 reads TGTGCCAGCAGCCGGACAGAGAACACTGAAGCTTTCTTT. The variable domain in full, with the rest retrieved from reference TRBV5-1 and TRBJ1-1, is KAGVTQTPRYLIKTRGQQVTLSCSPISGHRSVSWYQQTPGQGLQFLFEYFSETQRNKGNFPGRFSGRQFSNSRSEMNVSTLELGDSALYLCASSRTENTEAFFGQGTRLTVV.

Ten or more counts support this clonotype. The chain is built from TRBV6-6 and TRBJ2-1, with 9 bases matching TRBD1. Unmatched junction bases numbered 0, after V lost 5 bases and J lost 7 bases. This CDR3 comprises 12 residues. CDR1 and CDR2 (germline): MNHNY, SVGAGI (reference sequence). The CDR3: CASSGQGNEQFF. The CDR3 bases are TGTGCCAGCAGTGGACAGGGGAATGAGCAGTTCTTC.

The chain joins TRBV7-8 to TRBJ2-7, with 7 bases aligning to TRBD2. The germline CDR1 and CDR2 sequences are SGHVS and FQNEAQ. V shed 5 bases and J 2 bases; nucleotides not matched to a gene: 3. This CDR3 spans 13 amino acids. CDR3 DNA: TGTGCCAGCAGCCGTAGCGGGCCCTACGAGCAGTACGTC. This sequence encodes CASSRSGPYEQYV.